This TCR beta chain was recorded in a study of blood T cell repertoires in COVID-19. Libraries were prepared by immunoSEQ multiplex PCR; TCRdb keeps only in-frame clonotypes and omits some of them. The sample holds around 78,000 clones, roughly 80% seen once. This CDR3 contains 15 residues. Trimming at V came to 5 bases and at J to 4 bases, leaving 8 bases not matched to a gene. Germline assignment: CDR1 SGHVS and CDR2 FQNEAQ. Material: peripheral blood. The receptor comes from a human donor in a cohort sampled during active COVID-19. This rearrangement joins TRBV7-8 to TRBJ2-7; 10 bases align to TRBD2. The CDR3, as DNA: TGTGCCAGCAGCACAGGAGCTAGCGGGGGATACGAGCAGTACTTC. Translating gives CASSTGASGGYEQYF.